This T cell receptor (beta chain) derives from a study of blood T cell repertoires in COVID-19 (dated by TCRdb to 2018 to 2020). Notes on the research overall: Samples from collaborators originated in the United States, Italy and Spain and spanned both the acute and convalescent phases of COVID-19. Where available, HLA class I and class II types were obtained from metadata supplied by the sample provider rather than from assay-based typing. Samples came from the ongoing ImmuneRACE study (first 160 participants) plus 1,254 subjects from 6 global collaborators. Nearly every sample came with metadata listing a de-identified subject ID, COVID-19 status, age in years and sex. The repertoires were released in a freely available public database meant as a resource for research on the immune response to SARS-CoV-2. The material from the prospective study consisted of cDNA or gDNA derived from T cells, B-cell-depleted T cells, or PBMCs. Deeply sampled blood TCRbeta repertoires from subjects exposed to, actively infected with, or recovered from COVID-19 were included in the dataset. Study-wide conclusions, independent of this receptor: Clinical and demographic metadata were provided uncurated, with the amount varying by source and participant.

A note on this clone: Its antigen specificity is not known. Qualities for individual bases were not recorded, and no much larger clone is one base off.

TCRbeta CDR3 regions were amplified from genomic DNA using the immunoSEQ Assay, a bias-controlled multiplex PCR. In the source study's methods: Nucleated cell counts per sample were estimated from amplification of reference gene primers within the assay. To quantify the absolute abundance of each unique TCRbeta CDR3 rearrangement, sequence reads were collapsed and filtered. For each sample, productive Simpson clonality was calculated by taking the square root of Simpson's diversity index across productive rearrangements. This immuneACCESS table, as held by TCRdb, lists in-frame sequences with V and J called but not all clones. Of the missing ones, under half trace to an unresolved V gene in checked studies; the others have no known cause. V and J calls plus clone size are reproduced from that table; the DNA served to infer D and trimming. For this sample the table gives roughly 400,000 clones, of which under 90% were detected only once. The ten largest make up about 1.8% of the sample.

In the prospective study, participants were roughly 18 to 95 years old, resided in 24 geographic areas of the United States, and were enrolled through a virtual design. Cohort assignment in the prospective study relied on participant-reported clinical history from a screening survey and a study questionnaire. Recovered participants in ImmuneRACE Cohort 3 were defined as having two consecutive negative NP/OP PCR tests, clearance from a healthcare professional, or resolution of symptoms. Mobile phlebotomists in the prospective study collected whole blood, serum and a nasopharyngeal or oropharyngeal swab from every participant. Additional blood draws and questionnaires over an approximately 2-month period could optionally be provided by prospective study participants. Prospective study blood samples were shipped either frozen or at room temperature before DNA extraction. The CDR3 goes from the cysteine to the phenylalanine over 13 residues. The kept DNA is CDR3 alone, 39 bases in frame from the first base. The V end loses 4 bases and the J end loses 11 bases, and a stretch of 15 bases separates them. For CDR1 and CDR2, the germline V gene (reference sequence) lists SGHNT and YYREEE.

The source material was PBMCs or T cells enriched from blood (not recorded which). This TCR was sampled from a woman aged 25 to 45 who had recovered from COVID-19. The rearrangement combines TRBV5-4 with TRBJ1-4; possibly the D gene is TRBD1, per 6 matching bases. The CDR3 region has the sequence CASSLGGGRKLFF. The DNA sequence follows: TGTGCCAGCAGCCTGGGGGGCGGTCGGAAACTGTTTTTT.